The 14 T cell receptor beta chains below all came from one sample that was sequenced in a study of glioma-infiltrating T cells after dendritic cell vaccination. Sequenced by immunoSEQ multiplex PCR; TCRdb stores in-frame clones only, minus some. The data contain under 100,000 clones, around 85% of them singletons. Here the sequenced sample was blood, taken before dendritic cell vaccination. Every receptor here comes from a human donor with glioblastoma.

This clone is a singleton in its sample. The V call is TRBV13, the J call TRBJ2-4; 7 bases agree with TRBD2. The CDR3 contains 14 residues. The trim removed 0 bases at V and 7 bases at J, leaving 3 bases unmatched. CDR1 is PRHDT, CDR2 FYEKMQ, per germline (reference sequence). CDR3 nucleotides: TGTGCCAGCAGCTTAGGTAGGGACTATAACATTCAGTACTTC. This translates into CASSLGRDYNIQYF.

The V gene is TRBV5-4, the J gene TRBJ2-7; tentative D call: TRBD1 (5 bases). Germline CDR1 SGHNT, CDR2 YYREEE (reference sequence). Trimming cost V 0 bases and J 2 bases, with 9 bases left between them. The CDR3 is 14 amino acids. The CDR3 is CASSLEGPTYEQYF. Written as DNA, the CDR3 is TGTGCCAGCAGCTTGGAGGGGCCGACCTACGAGCAGTACTTC.

CDR3 region: CASMAGGRETQYF. The DNA of the CDR3 is TGTGCCAGCATGGCGGGAGGGAGAGAGACCCAGTACTTC. The rearrangement links TRBV6-5 to TRBJ2-5, with TRBD2 matching 9 bases. The germline CDR1 and CDR2 sequences are MNHEY and SVGAGI. V lost 7 bases, J lost 4 bases, and 4 bases stayed unmatched. This CDR3 has 13 residues.

This clone was seen a few times. This chain joins TRBV7-2 and TRBJ1-2, with D uncertain. CDR3 length: 12 amino acids. V was shortened by 0 bases and J by 7 bases, with 6 bases between the two germline ends. Germline V gene data show CDR1 as SGHTA and CDR2 as FQGNSA. DNA for the CDR3: TGTGCCAGCAGCTTAGCCAGGTCTGGCTACACCTTC. Translated, it gives CASSLARSGYTF.

This chain connects TRBV7-6 to TRBJ2-7, with D tentatively TRBD1 (6 bases). CDR1 is SGHVS, CDR2 FNYEAQ, per germline. This CDR3 contains 12 residues. The V gene lost 5 bases and the J gene lost 4 bases, with 9 bases spanning the gap. This chain's CDR3 is CASSKQGYEQYF. The DNA for the CDR3 is TGTGCCAGCAGCAAACAGGGATACGAGCAGTACTTC.

Comment on this clone: The same CDR3 arises from other DNA sequences in this sample as well. This chain links TRBV27 with TRBJ2-7; possible D gene TRBD1, 6 bases. The CDR3 is made up of 13 amino acids. The V end lost 2 bases, the J end lost 4 bases, and 9 bases lay between the germline ends. Germline V lookup: CDR1 MNHEY, CDR2 SMNVEV (reference sequence). CDR3 nucleotide sequence: TGTGCCAGCAGTTTACAGGGGTCGTACGAGCAGTACTTC. Amino acids: CASSLQGSYEQYF.

The V gene is TRBV6-1, the J gene TRBJ2-5; 11 nucleotides agree with TRBD2. This CDR3 is built from 16 residues. V was clipped by 2 bases and J by 1 base; unmatched bases: 3. Germline V gene lookup returns CDR1 MNHNS and CDR2 SASEGT. CDR3 sequence reads: CASSEPGLAGQETQYF. CDR3 nucleotides: TGTGCCAGCAGTGAACCAGGACTAGCGGGCCAAGAGACCCAGTACTTC.

V and J are TRBV5-1 and TRBJ1-1; a weak D match, TRBD1 (6 bases). The CDR3 has 15 amino acids. Germline values: CDR1 SGHRS, CDR2 YFSETQ. V was shortened by 4 bases and J by 1 base, with 14 bases between the two germline ends. The CDR3 bases are TGCGCCAGCAGCCCCACTGCAGGGGCGAACACTGAAGCTTTCTTT. It yields the protein CASSPTAGANTEAFF.

This chain connects TRBV19 to TRBJ2-6; 11 bases are shared with TRBD1. Germline V lookup: CDR1 LNHDA, CDR2 SQIVND (reference sequence). The ends lost 10 bases at V and 2 bases at J; junction bases unmatched: 4. The CDR3 runs to 15 residues. CDR3 region: CAIGTGGAGANVLTF. The CDR3, as DNA: TGTGCCATTGGGACAGGGGGTGCTGGGGCCAACGTCCTGACTTTC.

This clone was counted only a few times. V and J are TRBV29-1 and TRBJ1-1; 8 nucleotides agree with TRBD1. Per germline, CDR1 SQVTM and CDR2 ANQGSEA. V shed 7 bases and J 1 base; nucleotides not matched to a gene: 5. The CDR3 sequence is 13 residues long. CDR3 residues: CSADRDQNTEAFF. CDR3 nucleotides: TGCAGCGCGGACAGGGACCAGAACACTGAAGCTTTCTTT.

V gene TRBV5-1 combines with J gene TRBJ2-5; D possibly corresponds to TRBD1 (6 bases). This CDR3 has 14 residues. Between the trimmed V and J ends, which lost 5 bases and 0 bases, there was a span of 11 bases. CDR1 is SGHRS, CDR2 YFSETQ, per germline. The CDR3 DNA reads TGCGCCAGCAGGGTCGGGACAAACCAAGAGACCCAGTACTTC. Its translation is CASRVGTNQETQYF.

This clone was picked up one time. The V and J genes are TRBV7-9 and TRBJ1-4; TRBD1 might be the D (6 bases). The V and J ends lost 5 bases and 12 bases respectively, with 16 bases between them. Germline loops: CDR1 SEHNR, CDR2 FQNEAQ (reference sequence). The CDR3 consists of 13 residues. The CDR3 reads CASSPGQEIELFF. CDR3 in DNA: TGTGCCAGCAGCCCGGGACAAGAAATTGAACTGTTTTTT. Variable domain in full (rest from reference TRBV7-9 and TRBJ1-4): DTGVSQNPRHKITKRGQNVTFRCDPISEHNRLYWYRQTLGQGPEFLTYFQNEAQLEKSRLLSDRFSAERPKGSFSTLEIQRTEQGDSAMYLCASSPGQEIELFFGSGTQLSVL.

CDR3 loop: CASSSSAGHYNEQFF. The CDR3, as DNA: TGTGCCAGCAGCTCCTCAGCGGGCCACTACAATGAGCAGTTCTTC. The chain joins TRBV7-3 to TRBJ2-1, with D perhaps matching TRBD2 (6 bases). V was clipped by 4 bases and J by 3 bases, with 13 bases between them. Germline V lookup: CDR1 SGHTA, CDR2 FQGTGA. The CDR3 runs 15 residues. Together with reference TRBV7-3 and TRBJ2-1, the CDR3 gives the full variable domain: GAGVSQTPSNKVTEKGKYVELRCDPISGHTALYWYRQSLGQGPEFLIYFQGTGAADDSGLPNDRFFAVRPEGSVSTLKIQRTERGDSAVYLCASSSSAGHYNEQFFGPGTRLTVL.

The chain has TRBV5-6 and TRBJ1-2; the match to TRBD1 covers 9 bases. The CDR3 has 17 amino acids. Germline values: CDR1 SGHDT, CDR2 YYEEEE. Trimming at V came to 2 bases and at J to 4 bases, leaving 12 bases not matched to a gene. The CDR3 loop reads CASSFRTGGYEGYGYTF. CDR3 DNA sequence: TGTGCCAGCAGCTTTAGAACAGGGGGCTACGAGGGCTATGGCTACACCTTC.